The 3 T cell receptor beta chains listed next were all sequenced from one sample in a study of blood T cells in healthy people across ages (dated by TCRdb to the mid-2010s). Library prep was done by 5' RACE. TCRdb lists the instrument as Illumina HiSeq 2500. A second PCR of about 6 to 11 cycles was performed with a sample-barcoded 5' primer and a J-beta primer mix. In-frame beta chains were kept once TCRdb had trimmed the public reads at Q25 with fastp and called clones with MiXCR. Rows with one shared CDR3 protein collapse into an entry with the most common genes and DNA. The sample table lists 950,000 to 1,200,000 distinct CDR3 sequences, more than 30% of them with a count of one. Jointly, the top ten make up around 14% of the sample. The sample consisted of blood. The receptors shown here come from a man aged 18-30 years in good health.

The V and J genes are TRBV12-3 or TRBV12-4 and TRBJ2-1, with 8 bases matching TRBD2. After removal of 6 bases from V and 2 bases from J, the junction contained 6 bases not matched to a gene. The CDR3 loop spans 15 amino acids. CDR3 region: CASRRLAGPYNEQFF. The CDR3, as DNA: TGTGCCAGCAGGCGATTAGCGGGGCCCTACAATGAGCAGTTCTTC.

This clonotype appeared a few times. The chain employs TRBV6-5 and TRBJ2-6; D perhaps matches TRBD2 (6 bases). Trimming shortened V by 6 bases and J by 2 bases, and 11 bases separated the two germline ends. The CDR3 covers 15 residues. Germline CDR1 is MNHEY and CDR2 is SVGAGI. CDR3 loop: CASSLEGTGANVLTF. The CDR3 nucleotides read TGTGCCAGCAGCTTGGAGGGAACTGGGGCCAACGTCCTGACTTTC.

Ten or more counts support this clonotype. Because the CDR3's place on the DNA is in doubt, the DNA is left out and the CDR3 is given as listed by TCRdb. The genes are TRBV12-3 or TRBV12-4 and TRBJ2-3; the table's D gene call, TRBD2, was not cross checked with the DNA. The CDR3 is 14 residues long, counting both termini. The CDR3 loop reads CASSFGPGTDTQYF.